This TCR beta chain was obtained from a study of cytomegalovirus exposure and HLA in healthy donors. General study findings and limits: The authors listed 180 or so TCR beta chains as cytomegalovirus-associated. A few CMV-associated chains were confirmed in vitro to be specific for CMV antigens. In a later analysis, first-cohort TCR clusters were found to tend to co-occur in the 120 or so validation repertoires. Usually a TCR sequence was rare, but some public TCRs were found in many donors.

TCRdb's copy holds only in-frame clones and misses some; the assay was immunoSEQ multiplex PCR. The profile shows fewer than 350,000 clones, roughly 90% of them singletons. This clone was detected once. Its target is not known. The sample comprised PBMCs. This receptor was identified in a young woman in good health and CMV-seronegative.

The CDR3 region has the DNA TGTGCCAGCAGCTCCGACAGATGGGGAAACACCATATATTTT. Its translation is CASSSDRWGNTIYF. The chain has TRBV5-4 and TRBJ1-3, with D tentatively TRBD1 (5 bases). Germline V gene sequence: CDR1 SGHNT, CDR2 YYREEE (reference sequence). The ends were cut back, 3 bases at V and 4 bases at J, with 11 bases in the middle. The CDR3 contains 14 residues. The entire variable domain, with the rest obtained from reference TRBV5-4 and TRBJ1-3, is as follows: ETGVTQSPTHLIKTRGQQVTLRCSSQSGHNTVSWYQQALGQGPQFIFQYYREEENGRGNFPPRFSGLQFPNYSSELNVNALELDDSALYLCASSSDRWGNTIYFGEGSWLTVV.